Presented here are 14 T cell receptor beta chains from one specimen sequenced in a study of blood T cell repertoires in COVID-19. TCRdb's copy holds only in-frame clones and misses some; the assay was immunoSEQ multiplex PCR. The table shows about 190,000 clones, with around four fifths occurring only once. Sequencing was done on a sample of peripheral blood. All receptors come from a man in his forties or fifties with active or convalescent COVID-19.

The chain couples TRBV6-5 to TRBJ2-7; TRBD2 matches 7 bases. This CDR3 spans 13 amino acids. V trimming: 6 bases; J trimming: 3 bases; junction bases outside the gene matches: 5. Germline CDR1 is MNHEY and CDR2 is SVGAGI. CDR3: CASRRGGLYEQYF. In DNA, the CDR3 is TGTGCCAGCAGGAGGGGAGGGCTCTACGAGCAGTACTTC.

CDR3 protein: CASSYRGSSSYEQYF. The CDR3 DNA is TGTGCCAGCAGTTACCGGGGGAGCAGCTCCTACGAGCAGTACTTC. The chain is built from TRBV6-5 and TRBJ2-7; D might be TRBD2 (6 bases). Per the germline V gene, CDR1 is MNHEY and CDR2 is SVGAGI. The CDR3 is made up of 15 amino acids. The V and J ends lost 2 bases and 0 bases respectively, with 11 bases between them.

In its sample, this clone was seen a few times. This chain connects TRBV6-5 to TRBJ1-2; 9 positions agree with TRBD1. Germline lookup yields CDR1 MNHEY and CDR2 SVGAGI. The CDR3 loop spans 13 amino acids. V lost 5 bases, J lost 5 bases, and 3 bases stayed unmatched. CDR3 DNA sequence: TGTGCCAGCAGTCGGGACAGGGATTATGGCTACACCTTC. It specifies CASSRDRDYGYTF.

The chain combines TRBV2 with TRBJ1-6; 8 bases match TRBD1. Germline V gene sequence: CDR1 SNHLY, CDR2 FYNNEI. Unmatched junction bases numbered 4, after V lost 6 bases and J lost 9 bases. This CDR3 has 13 residues. CDR3 bases: TGTGCCAGCAGGGACAGGGTGAGTTCACCCCTCCACTTT. This codes for CASRDRVSSPLHF. Based on the CDR3 plus reference TRBV2 and TRBJ1-6, the full variable domain is EPEVTQTPSHQVTQMGQEVILRCVPISNHLYFYWYRQILGQKVEFLVSFYNNEISEKSEIFDDQFSVERPDGSNFTLKIRSTKLEDSAMYFCASRDRVSSPLHFGNGTRLTVT.

The gene calls are TRBV6-5 and TRBJ1-2; TRBD1 matches at 7 bases. Germline CDR1 and CDR2: MNHEY and SVGAGI. Trimming removed 6 bases from V and 8 bases from J; junction bases left unmatched: 9. This CDR3 contains 13 residues. The CDR3 bases are TGTGCCAGCAGGCAAAGACAGGGAGGCGGCTACACCTTC. It codes for CASRQRQGGGYTF.

This clone was detected only once. The CDR3 region is CASSDLVAGSYNEQFF. Here the CDR3 DNA reads TGCGCCAGCAGTGATTTGGTAGCGGGGTCCTACAATGAGCAGTTCTTC. The gene calls are TRBV10-1 and TRBJ2-1, with TRBD2 matching over 8 bases. This CDR3 has 16 residues. The V segment lost 3 bases and the J segment 1 base; nucleotides outside the gene matches: 5. Germline loops: CDR1 WNHNN, CDR2 SYGVQD (reference sequence).

Only a few counts were recorded for this clone. The chain carries TRBV2 and TRBJ1-4; the D gene is possibly TRBD1 (6 bases). The germline CDR1 and CDR2 sequences are SNHLY and FYNNEI. CDR3 length: 16 amino acids. Trimming removed 6 bases from V and 5 bases from J, with 19 bases in between. The CDR3 loop reads CASSDSSGALNEKLFF. The CDR3 DNA reads as TGTGCCAGCAGCGACTCCTCAGGGGCGCTCAATGAAAAACTGTTTTTT.

The V call is TRBV28, the J call TRBJ2-7, with TRBD2 identical over 10 bases. V lost 2 bases and J lost 2; bases outside the gene matches: 3. CDR1 and CDR2 from the germline V gene are MDHEN and SYDVKM. The CDR3 extends over 15 amino acids. In nucleotides, the CDR3 is TGTGCCAGCAGTTTACCTAGCGGGGGTGCCTACGAGCAGTACTTC. As protein: CASSLPSGGAYEQYF.

J is TRBJ2-7 and V is TRBV7-2; 8 bases are shared with TRBD2. CDR1 is SGHTA, CDR2 FQGNSA, per germline. With 8 bases clipped from V and 0 bases from J, the junction kept 6 bases outside the gene matches. This CDR3 has 14 amino acids. CDR3 coding DNA: TGTGCCAGCGGAGTGACTAGCGTCTCCTACGAGCAGTACTTC. Protein product: CASGVTSVSYEQYF.

The sample holds one count of this clone. The chain couples TRBV12-3 or TRBV12-4 to TRBJ2-1; 8 positions match TRBD2. With V trimmed by 5 bases and J by 14 bases, 5 bases remained unmatched. There are 11 residues in the CDR3. For the CDR3, the DNA is TGTGCCAGCAGTGAAGCGGGAGATGAGTTCTTC. It encodes CASSEAGDEFF.

CDR3 protein: CASSVVGHSRDTQYF. The CDR3 bases are TGTGCCAGCAGCGTAGTGGGGCACTCTCGTGATACGCAGTATTTT. The V and J genes are TRBV9 and TRBJ2-3; D possibly corresponds to TRBD1 (5 bases). Trimming shortened V by 0 bases and J by 6 bases, and 14 bases separated the two germline ends. The CDR3 loop spans 15 amino acids. Germline loops: CDR1 SGDLS, CDR2 YYNGEE.

V usage is TRBV5-6 and J usage is TRBJ2-3; D is perhaps TRBD1 (6 bases). Germline V lookup: CDR1 SGHDT, CDR2 YYEEEE. Trimming took 2 bases from V and 4 from J, leaving 20 bases between them. The CDR3 totals 17 residues. CDR3 in DNA: TGTGCCAGCAGCTTAGTGGGACAACTTTCGAACGCAGATACGCAGTATTTT. Its translation: CASSLVGQLSNADTQYF.

The chain joins TRBV7-2 to TRBJ1-1, with 12 bases lining up with TRBD1. The CDR3 runs to 17 residues. Per the germline V gene, CDR1 is SGHTA and CDR2 is FQGNSA. Losses at the gene ends were 4 bases for V and 5 bases for J; bases not matched to a gene: 11. The CDR3 DNA sequence: TGTGCCAGCAGCTCCGTATCCGGGACAGGGGGCCGGACTGAAGCTTTCTTT. Residues: CASSSVSGTGGRTEAFF.

The chain has TRBV5-1 and TRBJ2-1, with 8 bases that match TRBD2. The germline V gene encodes CDR1 SGHRS and CDR2 YFSETQ. CDR3 length: 17 amino acids. Losses at the gene ends were 0 bases for V and 0 bases for J; bases not matched to a gene: 5. Written as DNA, the CDR3 is TGCGCCAGCAGCTTGGCCCCTGCGGGGGGCTCCTACAATGAGCAGTTCTTC. It is translated as CASSLAPAGGSYNEQFF.